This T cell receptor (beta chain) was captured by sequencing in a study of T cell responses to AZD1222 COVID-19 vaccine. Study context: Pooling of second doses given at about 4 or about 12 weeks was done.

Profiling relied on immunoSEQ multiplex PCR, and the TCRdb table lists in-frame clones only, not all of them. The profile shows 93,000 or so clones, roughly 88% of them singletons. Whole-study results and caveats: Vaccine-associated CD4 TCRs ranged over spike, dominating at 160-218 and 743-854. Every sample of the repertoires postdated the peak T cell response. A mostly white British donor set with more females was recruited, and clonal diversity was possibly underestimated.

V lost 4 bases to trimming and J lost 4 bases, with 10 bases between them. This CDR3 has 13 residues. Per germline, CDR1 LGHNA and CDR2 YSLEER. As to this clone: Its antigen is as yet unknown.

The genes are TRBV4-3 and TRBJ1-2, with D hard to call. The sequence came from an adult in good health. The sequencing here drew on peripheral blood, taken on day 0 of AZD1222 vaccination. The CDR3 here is CASSPSIGYGYTF. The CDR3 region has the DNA TGCGCCAGCAGCCCTTCGATAGGCTATGGCTACACCTTC.